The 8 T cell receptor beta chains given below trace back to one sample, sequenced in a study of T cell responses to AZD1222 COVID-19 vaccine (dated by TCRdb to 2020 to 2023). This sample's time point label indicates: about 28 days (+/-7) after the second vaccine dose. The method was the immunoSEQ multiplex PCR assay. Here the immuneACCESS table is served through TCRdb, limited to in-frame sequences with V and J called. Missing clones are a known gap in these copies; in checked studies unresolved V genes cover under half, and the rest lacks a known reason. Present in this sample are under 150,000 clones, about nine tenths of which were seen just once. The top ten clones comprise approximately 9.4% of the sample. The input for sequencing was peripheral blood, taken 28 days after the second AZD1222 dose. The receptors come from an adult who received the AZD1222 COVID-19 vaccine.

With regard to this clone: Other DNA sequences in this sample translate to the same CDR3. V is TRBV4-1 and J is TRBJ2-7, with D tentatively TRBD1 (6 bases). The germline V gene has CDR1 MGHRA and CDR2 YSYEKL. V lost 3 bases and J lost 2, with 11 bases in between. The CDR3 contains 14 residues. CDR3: CASSQGQGTYEQYF. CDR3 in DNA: TGCGCCAGCAGCCAGGGTCAGGGGACCTACGAGCAGTACTTC.

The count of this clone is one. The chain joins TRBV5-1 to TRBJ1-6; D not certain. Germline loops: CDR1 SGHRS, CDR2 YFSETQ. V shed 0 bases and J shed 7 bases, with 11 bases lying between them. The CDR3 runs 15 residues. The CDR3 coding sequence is TGCGCCAGCAGCTTGGCCGTAGGGAACAATTCACCCCTCCACTTT. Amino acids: CASSLAVGNNSPLHF.

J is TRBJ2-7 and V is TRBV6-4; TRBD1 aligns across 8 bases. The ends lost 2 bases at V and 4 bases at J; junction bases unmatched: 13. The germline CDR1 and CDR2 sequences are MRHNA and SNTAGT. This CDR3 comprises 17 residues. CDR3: CASSDTGQGVVSYEQYF. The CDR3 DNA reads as TGTGCCAGCAGTGACACCGGACAGGGTGTTGTTTCGTACGAGCAGTACTTC.

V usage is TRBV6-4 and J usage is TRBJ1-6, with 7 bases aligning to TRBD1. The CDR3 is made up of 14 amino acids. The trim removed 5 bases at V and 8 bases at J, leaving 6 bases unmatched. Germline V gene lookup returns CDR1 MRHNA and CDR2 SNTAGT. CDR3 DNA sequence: TGTGCCAGCAGTTTAGACAGGGATTATTCACCCCTCCACTTT. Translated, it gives CASSLDRDYSPLHF.

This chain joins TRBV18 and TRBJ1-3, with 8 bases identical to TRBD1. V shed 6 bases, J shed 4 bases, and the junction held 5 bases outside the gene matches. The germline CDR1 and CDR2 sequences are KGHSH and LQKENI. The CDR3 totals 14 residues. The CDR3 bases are TGTGCCAGCTCGGACAGGGAGAGAGGAAACACCATATATTTT. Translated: CASSDRERGNTIYF.

CDR3 DNA: TGTGCCATCACCAGGACAGGGGGAGAATATGGCTACACCTTC. This encodes CAITRTGGEYGYTF. The chain uses TRBV10-3 and TRBJ1-2, with 10 bases aligning to TRBD1. Trimming took 7 bases from V and 5 from J; bases not matched to a gene: 7. Germline CDR1 and CDR2: ENHRY and SYGVKD. CDR3 size: 14 residues.

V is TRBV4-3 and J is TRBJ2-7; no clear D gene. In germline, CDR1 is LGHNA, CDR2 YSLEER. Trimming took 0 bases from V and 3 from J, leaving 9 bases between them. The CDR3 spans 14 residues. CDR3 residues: CASSQDLTDYEQYF. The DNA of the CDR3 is TGCGCCAGCAGCCAAGATTTAACAGACTACGAGCAGTACTTC.

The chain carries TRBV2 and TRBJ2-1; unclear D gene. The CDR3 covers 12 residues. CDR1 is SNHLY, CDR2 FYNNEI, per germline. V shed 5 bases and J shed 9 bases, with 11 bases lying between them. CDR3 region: CASSIGPSEQFF. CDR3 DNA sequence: TGTGCCAGCAGTATAGGGCCCAGTGAGCAGTTCTTC.